A single sample gave rise to the 14 T cell receptor beta chains below, sequenced in a study of T cells in Graves' hyperthyroidism and ophthalmopathy. From RNA transcripts, TCR beta CDR3 regions were amplified. TCR CDR3 regions were first amplified by RT-PCR with HTBI primers. TCRdb re-derived calls from the multiplex PCR reads in MiXCR, one entry per CDR3 protein. The table lists approximately 520,000 distinct CDR3 sequences, about 24% of them singletons. Material for sequencing was blood. All receptors come from a woman aged 25 to 45 with Graves' ophthalmopathy.

The chain carries TRBV6-1 and TRBJ1-5; D is possibly TRBD1 (5 bases). The germline gives CDR1 MNHNS, CDR2 SASEGT. The CDR3 is 15 residues long. V gave up 6 bases and J gave up 6 bases, with 18 bases separating them. CDR3 DNA: TGTGCCAGCAGGGATGGGGGGAGAACGGGTCAGCCCCAGCATTTT. This translates into CASRDGGRTGQPQHF.

This clonotype was seen only a few times. The chain links TRBV25-1 to TRBJ2-7, with TRBD1 matching 8 bases. This CDR3 contains 13 residues. V lost 7 bases to trimming and J lost 5 bases; unmatched junction nucleotides: 7. Germline CDR1 and CDR2: MGHDK and SYGVNS. The CDR3, as DNA: TGTGCCAGCACCCCGACAGGGGAACACGAGCAGTACTTC. Protein sequence: CASTPTGEHEQYF.

This clonotype was recorded at least ten times. At one end the junction does not follow the germline gene, possibly because of a read error. This chain connects TRBV7-3 to TRBJ2-2, with D tentatively TRBD2 (5 bases). CDR1 and CDR2 (germline): SGHTA, FQGTGA. The CDR3 has 13 residues. The CDR3 sequence: CASSLTGTGELFF. The CDR3 nucleotides read TGTGCCAGCAGTTTAACGGGGACCGGGGAGCTGTTTTTT.

The sample holds many counts of this clonotype. J is TRBJ1-5 and V is TRBV6-1, with TRBD1 as a possible D gene (5 bases). V was clipped by 4 bases and J by 5 bases, with 12 bases between them. The CDR3 has 14 amino acids. Germline CDR1 and CDR2: MNHNS and SASEGT. CDR3 sequence: CASSVIDSDQPQHF. CDR3 bases: TGTGCCAGCAGTGTTATCGACAGCGATCAGCCCCAGCATTTT.

In this sample, this clonotype turned up many times. The V and J genes are TRBV11-3 and TRBJ1-3, with unresolved D. With 3 bases removed from V and 0 bases from J, the gap between germline ends came to 12 bases. Germline CDR1 is SGHNT and CDR2 is YENEEA. The CDR3 extends over 16 amino acids. The CDR3 region has the DNA TGTGCCAGCAGCTTGGACGGAATGCTCTCTGGAAACACCATATATTTT. Protein: CASSLDGMLSGNTIYF.

Turning to this clonotype: This CDR3 fails to terminate in the conserved phenylalanine or tryptophan, so it likely reflects a read error. The chain uses TRBV5-1 and TRBJ1-1; D is uncertain. The CDR3 is 15 residues long. V was clipped by 4 bases and J by 0 bases, with 13 bases between them. From germline, CDR1 is SGHRS and CDR2 YFSETQ. The CDR3 region is CASSPGPPLNTEAFL. CDR3 nucleotides: TGCGCCAGCAGCCCTGGCCCACCGCTGAACACTGAAGCTTTCTTG.

This clonotype was counted between two and nine times. V gene TRBV30 combines with J gene TRBJ2-5; possible D gene TRBD2, 5 bases. The germline gives CDR1 GTSNPN, CDR2 SVGIG (reference sequence). This CDR3 contains 15 residues. Trimming left V 0 bases short and J 2 bases short, with 13 bases between. The chain's CDR3 is CAWSVGLGSQETQYF. The DNA of the CDR3 is TGTGCCTGGAGTGTTGGGCTAGGGAGTCAAGAGACCCAGTACTTC.

This chain joins TRBV4-2 and TRBJ1-2; 9 bases are a match to TRBD1. The J segment lost 8 bases and the V segment lost 3 bases, leaving 7 bases of the junction unmatched. Germline CDR1 and CDR2: LGHNA and YNFKEQ. The CDR3 is 14 amino acids. CDR3 nucleotides: TGTGCCAGCAGCCACTTGGGACAGGGTGGCGGCTACACCTTC. The encoded protein is CASSHLGQGGGYTF.

In this sample, this clonotype turned up many times. The chain links TRBV10-3 to TRBJ1-1; D is uncertain. V was shortened by 8 bases and J by 4 bases, with 23 bases between the two germline ends. This CDR3 is built from 16 residues. The V gene's germline CDR1 is ENHRY and CDR2 SYGVKD. CDR3 DNA sequence: TGTGCCATCGTGGAAGAATCTCCGGCCGGGAGCACTGAAGCTTTCTTT. Residues: CAIVEESPAGSTEAFF.

V usage is TRBV4-1 and J usage is TRBJ1-2, with D unresolved. V shed 2 bases and J shed 8 bases, with 18 bases lying between them. Germline V lookup: CDR1 MGHRA, CDR2 YSYEKL. This CDR3 is 15 amino acids long. The CDR3 bases are TGCGCCAGCAGCCAAAGCCTCGGGGTCCGAAGGGGCTACACCTTC. This codes for CASSQSLGVRRGYTF.

This clonotype was counted ten times or more. The chain couples TRBV10-3 to TRBJ1-1; 8 bases match TRBD1. Germline CDR1 ENHRY, CDR2 SYGVKD. Losses at the gene ends were 8 bases for V and 7 bases for J; bases not matched to a gene: 9. The CDR3 has 13 residues. The CDR3 is CAIGMDRAFEAFF. The DNA of the CDR3 is TGTGCCATCGGTATGGACAGGGCGTTTGAAGCTTTCTTT.

This chain uses TRBV10-3 with TRBJ1-1; 10 bases are shared with TRBD1. With V trimmed by 2 bases and J by 7 bases, 7 bases remained unmatched. Germline CDR1 and CDR2: ENHRY and SYGVKD. The CDR3 is made up of 15 amino acids. CDR3 protein: CAISEKGTGEVEAFF. The CDR3, as DNA: TGTGCCATCAGTGAGAAAGGGACAGGGGAAGTTGAAGCTTTCTTT.

The V call is TRBV11-3, the J call TRBJ2-7, with TRBD2 matching 9 bases. V lost 2 bases, J lost 2 bases, and 7 bases stayed unmatched. The CDR3 extends over 16 amino acids. From germline, CDR1 is SGHNT and CDR2 YENEEA. The CDR3, as DNA: TGTGCCAGCAGCTTATCTGGGGGCGGGGGGGCCTACGAGCAGTACTTC. Translating it yields CASSLSGGGGAYEQYF. Complete variable domain (other parts from reference TRBV11-3 and TRBJ2-7): EAGVVQSPRYKIIEKKQPVAFWCNPISGHNTLYWYLQNLGQGPELLIRYENEEAVDDSQLPKDRFSAERLKGVDSTLKIQPAELGDSAVYLCASSLSGGGGAYEQYFGPGTRLTVT.

This clonotype was detected many times. This rearrangement joins TRBV20-1 to TRBJ1-6; no firm D call. V was clipped by 1 base and J by 8 bases, with 3 bases between them. This CDR3 has 11 residues. The germline gives CDR1 DFQATT, CDR2 SNEGSKA (reference sequence). CDR3 protein: CSARADSPLHF. In DNA, the CDR3 is TGCAGTGCTAGAGCCGATTCACCCCTCCACTTT.